Here is one T cell receptor (beta chain) with its context. The data derive from a study of blood T cell repertoires in COVID-19. Study-wide context: The study drew acute and convalescent COVID-19 samples from the United States, Italy and Spain. From T cells, B-cell-depleted T cells, or PBMCs came the material, which was cDNA or gDNA.

Per the original methods: Nucleated cell number was recorded as an estimate derived from reference gene primer amplification. Only in-frame clones appear in the TCRdb table, and some are missing; sequencing was by immunoSEQ multiplex PCR. V, J and clone size are taken as reported in that table, and D and trimming were inferred from the DNA itself. The data show under 200,000 clones, approximately 80% seen once. The ends lost 7 bases at V and 9 bases at J; junction bases unmatched: 4. The CDR3 has 13 amino acids. The germline V gene encodes CDR1 LNHDA and CDR2 SQIVND (reference sequence). The J gene is TRBJ1-6, the V gene TRBV19; 9 bases agree with TRBD1. The sample was peripheral blood. This clonotype was obtained from a human donor in a cohort sampled during active COVID-19. In DNA, the CDR3 is TGTGCCAGTATGGACAGGGGAAGTTCACCCCTCCACTTT. Its protein product is CASMDRGSSPLHF.